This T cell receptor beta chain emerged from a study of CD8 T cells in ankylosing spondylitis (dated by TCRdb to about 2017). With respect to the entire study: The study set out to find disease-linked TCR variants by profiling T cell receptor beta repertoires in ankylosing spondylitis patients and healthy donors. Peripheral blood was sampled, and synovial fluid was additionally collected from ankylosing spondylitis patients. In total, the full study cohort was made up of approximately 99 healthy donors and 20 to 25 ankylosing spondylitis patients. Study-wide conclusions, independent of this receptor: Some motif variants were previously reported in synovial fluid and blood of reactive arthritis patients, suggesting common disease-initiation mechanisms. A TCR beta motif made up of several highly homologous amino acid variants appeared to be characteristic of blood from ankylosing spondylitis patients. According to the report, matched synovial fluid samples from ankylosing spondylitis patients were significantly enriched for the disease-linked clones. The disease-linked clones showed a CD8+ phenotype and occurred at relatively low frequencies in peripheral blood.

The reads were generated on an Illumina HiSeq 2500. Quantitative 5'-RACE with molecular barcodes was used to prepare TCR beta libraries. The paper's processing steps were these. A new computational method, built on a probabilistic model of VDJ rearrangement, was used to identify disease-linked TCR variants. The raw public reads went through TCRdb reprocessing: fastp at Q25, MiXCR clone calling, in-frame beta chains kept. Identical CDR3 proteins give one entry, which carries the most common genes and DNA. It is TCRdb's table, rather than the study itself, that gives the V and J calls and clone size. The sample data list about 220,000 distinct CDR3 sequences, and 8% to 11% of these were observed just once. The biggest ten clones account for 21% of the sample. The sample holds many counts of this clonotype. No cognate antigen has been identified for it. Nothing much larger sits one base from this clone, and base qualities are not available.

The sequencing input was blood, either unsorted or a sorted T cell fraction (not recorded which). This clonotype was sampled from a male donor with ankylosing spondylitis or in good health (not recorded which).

The sequenced DNA: TGCAGCGCCCAAATGGACGTAAACTCTGGGGCCAACGTCCTGACTTTC. Its translation reads: CSAQMDVNSGANVLTF. The rearrangement combines TRBV29-1 with TRBJ2-6, with an unclear D gene assignment. Trimming removed 7 bases from V and 0 bases from J, leaving 16 bases between the germline ends. The germline V gene supplies CDR1 SQVTM and CDR2 ANQGSEA. The CDR3 runs 16 amino acids, cysteine and phenylalanine included. Only the CDR3 DNA stays, 48 bases, in frame from base 1. The entire variable domain, with the stretches around the CDR3 drawn from the reference TRBV29-1 and TRBJ2-6 proteins, is SAVISQKPSRDICQRGTSLTIQCQVDSQVTMMFWYRQQPGQSLTLIATANQGSEATYESGFVIDKFPISRPNLTFSTLTVSNMSPEDSSIYLCSAQMDVNSGANVLTFGAGSRLTVL.